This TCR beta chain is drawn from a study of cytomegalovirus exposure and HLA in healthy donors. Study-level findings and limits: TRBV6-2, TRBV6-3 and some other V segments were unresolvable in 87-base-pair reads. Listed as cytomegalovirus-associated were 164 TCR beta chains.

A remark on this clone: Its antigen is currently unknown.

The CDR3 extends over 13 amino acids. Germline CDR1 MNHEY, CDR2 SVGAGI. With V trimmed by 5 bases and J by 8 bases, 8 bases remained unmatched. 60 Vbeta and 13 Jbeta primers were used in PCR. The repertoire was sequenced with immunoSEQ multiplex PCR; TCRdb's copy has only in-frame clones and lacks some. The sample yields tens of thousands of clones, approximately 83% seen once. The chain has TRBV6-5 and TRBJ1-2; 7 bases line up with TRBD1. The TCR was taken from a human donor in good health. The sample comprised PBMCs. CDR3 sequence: CASSRTGVEGYTF. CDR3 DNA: TGTGCCAGCAGTAGAACAGGGGTTGAAGGCTACACCTTC.